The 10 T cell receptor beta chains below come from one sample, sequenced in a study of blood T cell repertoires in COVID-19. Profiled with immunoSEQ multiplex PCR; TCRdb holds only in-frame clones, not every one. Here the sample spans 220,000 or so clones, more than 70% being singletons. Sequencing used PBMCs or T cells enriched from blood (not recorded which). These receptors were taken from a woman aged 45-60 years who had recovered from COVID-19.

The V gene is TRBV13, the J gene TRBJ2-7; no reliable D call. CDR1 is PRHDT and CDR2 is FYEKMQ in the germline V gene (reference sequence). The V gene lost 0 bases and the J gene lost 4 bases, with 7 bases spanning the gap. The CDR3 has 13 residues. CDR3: CASSLGRLYEQYF. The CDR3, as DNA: TGTGCCAGCAGCTTAGGCAGGTTGTACGAGCAGTACTTC.

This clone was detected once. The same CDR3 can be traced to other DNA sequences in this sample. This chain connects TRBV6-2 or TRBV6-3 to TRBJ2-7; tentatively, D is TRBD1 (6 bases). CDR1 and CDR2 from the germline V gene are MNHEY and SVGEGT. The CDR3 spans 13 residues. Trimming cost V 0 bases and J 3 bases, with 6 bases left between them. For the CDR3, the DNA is TGTGCCAGCAGTTACTCCAGGGGCTACGAGCAGTACTTC. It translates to CASSYSRGYEQYF.

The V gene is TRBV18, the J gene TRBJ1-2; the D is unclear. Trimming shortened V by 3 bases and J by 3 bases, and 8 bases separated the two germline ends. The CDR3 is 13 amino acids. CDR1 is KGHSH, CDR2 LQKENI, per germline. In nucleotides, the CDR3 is TGTGCCAGCTCACCGCGGTACGACTATGGCTACACCTTC. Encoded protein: CASSPRYDYGYTF.

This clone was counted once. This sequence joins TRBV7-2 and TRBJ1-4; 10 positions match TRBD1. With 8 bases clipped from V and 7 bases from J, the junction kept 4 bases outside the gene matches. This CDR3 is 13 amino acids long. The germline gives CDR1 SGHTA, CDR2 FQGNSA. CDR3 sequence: CASLRDRGEKLFF. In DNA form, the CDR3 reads TGTGCCAGCTTGAGGGACAGGGGTGAAAAACTGTTTTTT. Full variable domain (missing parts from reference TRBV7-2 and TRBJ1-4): GAGVSQSPSNKVTEKGKDVELRCDPISGHTALYWYRQSLGQGLEFLIYFQGNSAPDKSGLPSDRFSAERTGGSVSTLTIQRTQQEDSAVYLCASLRDRGEKLFFGSGTQLSVL.

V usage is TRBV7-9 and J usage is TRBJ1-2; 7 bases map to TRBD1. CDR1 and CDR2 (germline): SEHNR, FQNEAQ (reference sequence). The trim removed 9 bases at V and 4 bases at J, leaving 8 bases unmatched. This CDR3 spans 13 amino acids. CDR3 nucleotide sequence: TGTGCCAGGAGAGGGGGCGAGTTCTATGGCTACACCTTC. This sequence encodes CARRGGEFYGYTF. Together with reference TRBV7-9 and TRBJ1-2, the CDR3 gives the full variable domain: DTGVSQNPRHKITKRGQNVTFRCDPISEHNRLYWYRQTLGQGPEFLTYFQNEAQLEKSRLLSDRFSAERPKGSFSTLEIQRTEQGDSAMYLCARRGGEFYGYTFGSGTRLTVV.

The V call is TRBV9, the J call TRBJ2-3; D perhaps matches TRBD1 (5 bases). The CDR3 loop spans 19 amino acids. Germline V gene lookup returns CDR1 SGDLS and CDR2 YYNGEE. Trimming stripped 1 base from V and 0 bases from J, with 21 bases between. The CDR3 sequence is CASSVNPRERPSSTDTQYF. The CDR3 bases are TGTGCCAGCAGCGTAAATCCCAGGGAACGCCCCTCTAGCACAGATACGCAGTATTTT.

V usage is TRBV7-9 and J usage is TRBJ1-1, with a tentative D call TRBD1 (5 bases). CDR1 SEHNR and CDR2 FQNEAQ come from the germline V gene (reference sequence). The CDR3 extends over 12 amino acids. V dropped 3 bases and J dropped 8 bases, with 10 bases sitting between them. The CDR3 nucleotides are TGTGCCAGCAGCTTGGGACTTCGAGAAGCTTTCTTT. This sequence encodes CASSLGLREAFF.

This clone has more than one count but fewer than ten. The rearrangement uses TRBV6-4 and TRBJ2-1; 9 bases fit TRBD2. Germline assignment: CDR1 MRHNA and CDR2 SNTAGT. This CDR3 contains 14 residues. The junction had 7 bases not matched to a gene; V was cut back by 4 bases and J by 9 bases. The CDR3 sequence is CASSAASGTSEQFF. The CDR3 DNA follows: TGTGCCAGCAGTGCCGCTAGCGGGACAAGTGAGCAGTTCTTC.

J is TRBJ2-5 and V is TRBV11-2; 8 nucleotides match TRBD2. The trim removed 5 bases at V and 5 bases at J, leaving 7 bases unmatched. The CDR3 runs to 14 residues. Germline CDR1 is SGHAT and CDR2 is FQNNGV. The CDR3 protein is CASSISGRGETQYF. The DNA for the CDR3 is TGTGCCAGCAGCATCAGCGGGAGAGGGGAGACCCAGTACTTC.

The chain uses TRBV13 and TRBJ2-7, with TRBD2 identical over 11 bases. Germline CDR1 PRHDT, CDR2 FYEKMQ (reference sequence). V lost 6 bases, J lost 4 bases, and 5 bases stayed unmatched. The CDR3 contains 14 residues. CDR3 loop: CASSSTSGKYEQYF. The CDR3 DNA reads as TGTGCCAGCAGTTCGACTAGCGGGAAATACGAGCAGTACTTC.